This T cell receptor beta chain was captured by sequencing in a study of blood T cell repertoires in COVID-19. As originally analysed: Estimation of nucleated cell counts was performed using reference gene primer amplification. Clones were sequenced by immunoSEQ multiplex PCR, and TCRdb holds only the in-frame ones, with some missing. The V and J calls and clone size were taken over from that table, and D and trimming were inferred from the DNA. This sample carries fewer than 350,000 clones, around 85% of them seen once, and the ten largest clones take around 1.8%. The CDR3 loop spans 17 amino acids. Looked up from germline, CDR1 is MGHRA and CDR2 is YSYEKL. The V and J ends lost 5 bases and 3 bases respectively, with 21 bases between them.

This receptor was obtained from a woman in her 30s who had been exposed to COVID-19. The chain is built from TRBV4-1 and TRBJ2-3; possibly TRBD2 for D (5 bases). Sequences were obtained from PBMCs or T cells enriched from blood (not recorded which). The CDR3 DNA sequence: TGCGCCAGCAGCGAACGTTGGACTGGAACCGCGACAGATACGCAGTATTTT. Translating it yields CASSERWTGTATDTQYF.